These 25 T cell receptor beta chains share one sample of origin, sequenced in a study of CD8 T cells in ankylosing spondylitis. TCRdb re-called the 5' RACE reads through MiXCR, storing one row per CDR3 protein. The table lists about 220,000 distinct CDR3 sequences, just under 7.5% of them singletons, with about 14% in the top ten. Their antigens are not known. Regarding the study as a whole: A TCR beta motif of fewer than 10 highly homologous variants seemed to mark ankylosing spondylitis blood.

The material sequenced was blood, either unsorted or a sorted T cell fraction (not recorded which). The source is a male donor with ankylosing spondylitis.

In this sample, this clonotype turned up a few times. CDR3 bases: TGTGCCAGCAGTCCCCGCCAGGGGTCCACAGATACGCAGTATTTT. This gives the protein CASSPRQGSTDTQYF. This chain links TRBV27 with TRBJ2-3; a weak D match, TRBD1 (6 bases). The germline CDR1 and CDR2 sequences are MNHEY and SMNVEV (reference sequence). V was pared by 5 bases and J by 2 bases, with 14 bases between. The CDR3 length is 15 residues.

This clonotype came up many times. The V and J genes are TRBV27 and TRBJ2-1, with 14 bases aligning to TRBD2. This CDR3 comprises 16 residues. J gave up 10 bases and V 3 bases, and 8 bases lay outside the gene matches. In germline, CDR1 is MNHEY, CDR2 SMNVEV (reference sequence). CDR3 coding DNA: TGTGCCAGCAGTTTGGGGACTAGCGGGAGTCGGGAGGAGCAGTTCTTC. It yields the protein CASSLGTSGSREEQFF.

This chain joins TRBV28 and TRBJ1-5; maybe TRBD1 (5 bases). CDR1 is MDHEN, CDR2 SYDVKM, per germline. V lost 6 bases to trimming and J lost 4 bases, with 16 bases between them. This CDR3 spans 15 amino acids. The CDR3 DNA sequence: TGTGCCAGCAGCCCCCGGTGGGGGGTTAATCAGCCCCAGCATTTT. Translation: CASSPRWGVNQPQHF.

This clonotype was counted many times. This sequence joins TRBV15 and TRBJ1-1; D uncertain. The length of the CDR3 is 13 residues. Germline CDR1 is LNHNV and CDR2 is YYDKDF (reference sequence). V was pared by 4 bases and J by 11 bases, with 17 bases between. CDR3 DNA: TGTGCCACCAGCATCCCCGGGGAGCCGGGGGCTTTCTTT. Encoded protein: CATSIPGEPGAFF.

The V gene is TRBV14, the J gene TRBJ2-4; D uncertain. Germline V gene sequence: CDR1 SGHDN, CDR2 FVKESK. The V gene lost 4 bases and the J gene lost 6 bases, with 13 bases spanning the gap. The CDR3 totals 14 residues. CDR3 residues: CASSPLDGLNIQYF. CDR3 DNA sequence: TGTGCCAGCAGCCCCCTTGATGGGCTAAACATTCAGTACTTC.

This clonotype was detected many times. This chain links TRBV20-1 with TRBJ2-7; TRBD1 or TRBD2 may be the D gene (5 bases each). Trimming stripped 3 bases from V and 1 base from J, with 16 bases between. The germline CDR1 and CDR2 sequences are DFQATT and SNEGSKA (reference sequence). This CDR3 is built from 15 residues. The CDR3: CSARDLQAPSYEQYF. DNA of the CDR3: TGCAGTGCTAGGGACTTACAGGCCCCTTCCTACGAGCAGTACTTC.

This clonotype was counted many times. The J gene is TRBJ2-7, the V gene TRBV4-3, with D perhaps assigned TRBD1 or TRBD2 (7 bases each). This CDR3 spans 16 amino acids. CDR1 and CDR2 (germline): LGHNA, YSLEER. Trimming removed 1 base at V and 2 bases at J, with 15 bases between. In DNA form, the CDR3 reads TGCGCCAGCAGCCAAGGACCGCAGGGGGGGACCTACGAGCAGTACTTC. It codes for CASSQGPQGGTYEQYF.

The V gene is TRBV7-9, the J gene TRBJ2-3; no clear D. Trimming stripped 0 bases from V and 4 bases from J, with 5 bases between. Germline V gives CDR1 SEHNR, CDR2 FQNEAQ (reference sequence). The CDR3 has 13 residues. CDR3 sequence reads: CASSLATADTQYF. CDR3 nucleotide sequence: TGTGCCAGCAGCTTAGCTACGGCAGATACGCAGTATTTT.

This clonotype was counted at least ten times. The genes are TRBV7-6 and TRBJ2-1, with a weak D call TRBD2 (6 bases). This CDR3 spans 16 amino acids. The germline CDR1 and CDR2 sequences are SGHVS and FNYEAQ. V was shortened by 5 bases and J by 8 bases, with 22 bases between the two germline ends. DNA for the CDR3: TGTGCCAGCAGCACTCTGGGACTGGAGATGGTGGATGAGCAGTTCTTC. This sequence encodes CASSTLGLEMVDEQFF.

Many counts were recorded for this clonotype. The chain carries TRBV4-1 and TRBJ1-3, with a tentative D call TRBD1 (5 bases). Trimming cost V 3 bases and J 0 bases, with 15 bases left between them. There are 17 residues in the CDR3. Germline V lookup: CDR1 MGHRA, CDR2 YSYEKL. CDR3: CASSQARAHSSGNTIYF. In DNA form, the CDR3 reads TGCGCCAGCAGCCAGGCCAGGGCCCACAGCTCTGGAAACACCATATATTTT.

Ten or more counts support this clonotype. The CDR3 DNA reads TGCAGTGCTGGGGACAGGGGGTACGAGCAGTACTTC. It translates to CSAGDRGYEQYF. This chain links TRBV20-1 with TRBJ2-7, with 11 bases aligning to TRBD1. Germline V gene lookup returns CDR1 DFQATT and CDR2 SNEGSKA (reference sequence). The CDR3 has 12 amino acids. V lost 5 bases to trimming and J lost 4 bases; unmatched junction nucleotides: 1.

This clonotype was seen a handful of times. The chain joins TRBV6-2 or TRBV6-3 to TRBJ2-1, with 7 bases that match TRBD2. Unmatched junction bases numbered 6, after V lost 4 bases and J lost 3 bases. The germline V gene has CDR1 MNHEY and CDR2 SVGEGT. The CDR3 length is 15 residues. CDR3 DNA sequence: TGTGCCAGCAGTTTATTTGCGGGAGTCTACAATGAGCAGTTCTTC. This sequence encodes CASSLFAGVYNEQFF.

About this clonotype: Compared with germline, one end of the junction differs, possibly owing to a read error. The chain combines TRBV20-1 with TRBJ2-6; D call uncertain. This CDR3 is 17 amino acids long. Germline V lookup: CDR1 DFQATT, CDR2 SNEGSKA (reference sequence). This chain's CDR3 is CCASPLDRASGANVLTF. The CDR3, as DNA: TGCTGTGCTAGTCCCCTAGATAGGGCCTCTGGGGCCAACGTCCTGACTTTC.

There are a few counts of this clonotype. As DNA, the CDR3 is TGTGCCAGCAGTTTATATGGTGGGAGCGCAGATACGCAGTATTTT. This sequence encodes CASSLYGGSADTQYF. The chain employs TRBV28 and TRBJ2-3; D is perhaps TRBD2 (5 bases). V gave up 1 base and J gave up 4 bases, with 12 bases separating them. The CDR3 contains 15 residues. The germline V gene has CDR1 MDHEN and CDR2 SYDVKM.

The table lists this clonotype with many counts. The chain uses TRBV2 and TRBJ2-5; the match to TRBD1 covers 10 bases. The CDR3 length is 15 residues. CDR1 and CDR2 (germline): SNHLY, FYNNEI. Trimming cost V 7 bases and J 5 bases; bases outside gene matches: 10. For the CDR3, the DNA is TGTGCCAGCAACCCTGGGGACAGGGGCCACGAGACCCAGTACTTC. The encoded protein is CASNPGDRGHETQYF.

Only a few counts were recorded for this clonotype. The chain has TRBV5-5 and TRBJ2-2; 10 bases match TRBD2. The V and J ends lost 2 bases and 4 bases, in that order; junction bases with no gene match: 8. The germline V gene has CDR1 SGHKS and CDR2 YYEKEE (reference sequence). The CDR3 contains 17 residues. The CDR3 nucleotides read TGTGCCAGCAGCTTAGCTCTAGCGGGAGCTTTCACCGGGGAGCTGTTTTTT. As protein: CASSLALAGAFTGELFF.

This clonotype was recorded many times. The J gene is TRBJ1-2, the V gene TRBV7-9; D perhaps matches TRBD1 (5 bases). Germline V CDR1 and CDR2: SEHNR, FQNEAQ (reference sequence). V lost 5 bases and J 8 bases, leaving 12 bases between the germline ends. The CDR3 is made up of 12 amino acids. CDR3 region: CASSGDLRGYTF. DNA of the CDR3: TGTGCCAGCAGCGGGGACCTCCGGGGCTACACCTTC.

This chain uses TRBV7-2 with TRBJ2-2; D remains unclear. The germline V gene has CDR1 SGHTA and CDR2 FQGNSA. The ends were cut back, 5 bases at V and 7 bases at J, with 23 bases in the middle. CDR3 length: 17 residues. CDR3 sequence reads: CASSVGVARIQGGELFF. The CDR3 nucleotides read TGTGCCAGCAGCGTGGGTGTGGCCCGGATTCAAGGCGGGGAGCTGTTTTTT.

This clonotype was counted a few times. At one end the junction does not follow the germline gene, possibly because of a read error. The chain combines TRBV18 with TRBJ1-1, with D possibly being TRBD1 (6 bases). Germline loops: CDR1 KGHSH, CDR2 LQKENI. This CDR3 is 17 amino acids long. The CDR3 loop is CASSPQHLYRVNTEAFF. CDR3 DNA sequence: TGTGCCAGCTCTCCACAACACCTTTACAGGGTGAACACTGAAGCTTTCTTT.

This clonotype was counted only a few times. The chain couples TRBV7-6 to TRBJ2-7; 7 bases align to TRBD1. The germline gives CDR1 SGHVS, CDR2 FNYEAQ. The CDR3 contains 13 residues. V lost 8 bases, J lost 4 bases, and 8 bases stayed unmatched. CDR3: CASSHGRGYEQYF. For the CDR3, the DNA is TGTGCCAGCTCCCACGGCAGGGGGTACGAGCAGTACTTC.

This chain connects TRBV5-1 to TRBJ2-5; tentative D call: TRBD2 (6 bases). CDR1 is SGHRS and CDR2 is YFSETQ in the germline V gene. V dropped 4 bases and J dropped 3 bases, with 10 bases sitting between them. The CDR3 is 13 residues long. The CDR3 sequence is CASSTGLKETQYF. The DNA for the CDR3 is TGCGCCAGCAGCACCGGACTAAAAGAGACCCAGTACTTC.

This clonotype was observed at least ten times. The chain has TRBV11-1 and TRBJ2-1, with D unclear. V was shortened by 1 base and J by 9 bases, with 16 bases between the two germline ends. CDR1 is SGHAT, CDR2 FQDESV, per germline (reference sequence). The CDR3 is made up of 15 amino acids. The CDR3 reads CASSLGPVGRSEQFF. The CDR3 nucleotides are TGTGCCAGCAGCTTAGGTCCAGTGGGCCGTTCTGAGCAGTTCTTC.

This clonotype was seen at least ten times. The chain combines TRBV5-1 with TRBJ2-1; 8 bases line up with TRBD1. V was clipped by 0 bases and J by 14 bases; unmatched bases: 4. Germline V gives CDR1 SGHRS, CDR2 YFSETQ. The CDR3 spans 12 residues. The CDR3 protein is CASSLVSDREFF. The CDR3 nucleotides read TGCGCCAGCAGCTTGGTATCGGACAGGGAGTTCTTC.

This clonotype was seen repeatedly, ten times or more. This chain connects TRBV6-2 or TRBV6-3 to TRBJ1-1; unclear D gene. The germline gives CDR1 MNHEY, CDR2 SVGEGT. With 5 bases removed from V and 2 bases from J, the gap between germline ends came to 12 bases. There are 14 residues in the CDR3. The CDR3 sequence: CASSILGGNTEAFF. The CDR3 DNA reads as TGTGCCAGCAGTATTCTGGGTGGAAACACTGAAGCTTTCTTT.

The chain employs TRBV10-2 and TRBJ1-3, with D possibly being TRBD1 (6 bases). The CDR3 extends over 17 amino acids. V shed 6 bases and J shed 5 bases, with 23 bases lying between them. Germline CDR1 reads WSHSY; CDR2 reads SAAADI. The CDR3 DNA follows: TGCGCCAGCAGCCTACCTCTACAGACACAGGGCAGAAACACCATATATTTT. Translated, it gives CASSLPLQTQGRNTIYF.